The entry below gives a single T cell receptor beta chain sequence along with its context. The V and J ends lost 5 bases and 6 bases respectively, with 17 bases between them. The CDR3 extends over 14 amino acids. The data derive from a study of CD8 T cells in Susac syndrome. Roughly 0.5 to 1 ug RNA was reverse transcribed with random hexamers. TCRdb itself ran the immunoSEQ multiplex PCR reads through MiXCR, one entry per CDR3 protein. The sample yields about 150,000 distinct CDR3 sequences, 94% seen once. This chain connects TRBV12-3 or TRBV12-4 to TRBJ2-7; the D gene could be TRBD1 or TRBD2 (5 bases each). The origin of this receptor is a human donor with multiple sclerosis. The sample comprised CD8+ T cells from PBMCs. CDR3 in amino acids: CASSPHGTFGEQYF. In DNA, the CDR3 is TGTGCCAGCAGTCCCCACGGGACCTTCGGCGAGCAGTACTTC.